This T cell receptor beta chain was sequenced during a study of blood T cell repertoires in COVID-19. Overall study: Samples came from the United States, Italy and Spain, spanning acute and convalescent COVID-19. Sample material is recorded as cDNA or gDNA derived from T cells, B-cell-depleted T cells, or PBMCs.

Germline V gene data show CDR1 as SNHLY and CDR2 as FYNNEI. The CDR3 is made up of 18 amino acids. V gave up 0 bases and J gave up 3 bases; unmatched junction bases: 8. Here immunoSEQ multiplex PCR was the method, and the copy in TCRdb shows in-frame clones only, minus some. The sample has approximately 50,000 clones; roughly 87% are singletons. The clonotype comes from a man in his forties or fifties with active COVID-19. Sequenced sample: peripheral blood. The V call is TRBV2, the J call TRBJ2-1; 10 bases are shared with TRBD2. The CDR3 reads CASSEASIAGGFYNEQFF. DNA of the CDR3: TGTGCCAGCAGTGAAGCGTCGATAGCGGGAGGATTCTACAATGAGCAGTTCTTC. Using reference TRBV2 and TRBJ2-1 for the parts outside the CDR3, the full variable domain is EPEVTQTPSHQVTQMGQEVILRCVPISNHLYFYWYRQILGQKVEFLVSFYNNEISEKSEIFDDQFSVERPDGSNFTLKIRSTKLEDSAMYFCASSEASIAGGFYNEQFFGPGTRLTVL.